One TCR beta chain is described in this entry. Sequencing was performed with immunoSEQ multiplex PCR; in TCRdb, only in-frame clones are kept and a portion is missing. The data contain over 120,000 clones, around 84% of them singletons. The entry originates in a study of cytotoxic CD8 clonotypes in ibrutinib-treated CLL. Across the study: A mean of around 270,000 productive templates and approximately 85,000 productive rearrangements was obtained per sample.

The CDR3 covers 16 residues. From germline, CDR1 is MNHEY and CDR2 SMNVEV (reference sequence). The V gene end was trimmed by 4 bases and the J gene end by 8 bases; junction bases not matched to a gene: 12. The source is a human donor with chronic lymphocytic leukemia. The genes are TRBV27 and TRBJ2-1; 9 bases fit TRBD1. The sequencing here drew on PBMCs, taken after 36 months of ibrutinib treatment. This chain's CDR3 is CASSSFLRDRDDEQFF. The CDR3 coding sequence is TGTGCCAGCAGTTCCTTTTTACGGGACAGGGACGATGAGCAGTTCTTC.